Here is one T cell receptor beta chain with its context. Its antigen is not identified. This may come from a read error, since a much larger clone is one base off. This record comes from a study of T-cell reconstitution after alpha-beta-depleted transplantation in children. Study-wide results and limits: It was reported that alpha-beta T cells came from several hundred expanded graft clones (about two months after transplant).

CDR3 length: 16 amino acids. The library targeted TCRbeta and was prepared with unique molecular identifiers. TCRdb ran MiXCR on the PCR reads and lists one entry per CDR3 protein. The sample holds about 440,000 distinct CDR3 sequences, 43% seen once. The gene calls are TRBV12-3 or TRBV12-4 and TRBJ2-5, with 9 bases matching TRBD1. This TCR derives from a girl aged 2-15 years with aplastic anemia, due to receive a stem cell transplant. The sample was PBMCs, taken before TCRalphabeta/CD19-depleted stem cell transplant. This CDR3 reads CASSTGTGRLLKTQSF. For the CDR3, the DNA is TGTGCCAGCAGTACCGGGACAGGGAGACTTTTAAAGACCCAGTCCTTC.